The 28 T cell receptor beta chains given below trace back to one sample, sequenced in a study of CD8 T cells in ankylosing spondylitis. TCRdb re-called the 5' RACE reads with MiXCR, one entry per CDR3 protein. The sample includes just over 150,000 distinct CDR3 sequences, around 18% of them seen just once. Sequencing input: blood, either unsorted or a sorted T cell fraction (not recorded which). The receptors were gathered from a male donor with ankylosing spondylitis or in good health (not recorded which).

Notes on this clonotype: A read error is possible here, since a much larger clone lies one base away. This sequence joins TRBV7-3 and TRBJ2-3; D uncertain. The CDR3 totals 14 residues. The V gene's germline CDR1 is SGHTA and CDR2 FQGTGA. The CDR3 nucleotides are TGTGGCAGCAGCTTTGGGATACCCACAGATACGCAGTATTTT. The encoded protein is CGSSFGIPTDTQYF. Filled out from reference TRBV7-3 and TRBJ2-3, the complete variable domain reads GAGVSQTPSNKVTEKGKYVELRCDPISGHTALYWYRQSLGQGPEFLIYFQGTGAADDSGLPNDRFFAVRPEGSVSTLKIQRTERGDSAVYLCGSSFGIPTDTQYFGPGTRLTVL.

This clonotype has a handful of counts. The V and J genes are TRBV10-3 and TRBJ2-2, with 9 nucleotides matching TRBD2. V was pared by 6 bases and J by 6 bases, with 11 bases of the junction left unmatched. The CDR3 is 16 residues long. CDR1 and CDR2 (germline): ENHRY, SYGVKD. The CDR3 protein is CAISPASGVRSGELFF. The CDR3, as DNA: TGTGCCATCAGCCCCGCTAGCGGGGTCAGGTCCGGGGAGCTGTTTTTT.

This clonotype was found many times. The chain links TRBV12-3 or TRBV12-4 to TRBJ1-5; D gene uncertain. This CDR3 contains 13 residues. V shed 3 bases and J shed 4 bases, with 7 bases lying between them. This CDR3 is CASSFAGNQPQHF. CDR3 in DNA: TGTGCCAGCAGTTTTGCTGGGAATCAGCCCCAGCATTTT.

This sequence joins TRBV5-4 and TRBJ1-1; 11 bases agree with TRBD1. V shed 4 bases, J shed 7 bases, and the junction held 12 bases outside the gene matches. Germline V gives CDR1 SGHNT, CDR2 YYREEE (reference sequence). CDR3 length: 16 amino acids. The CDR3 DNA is TGTGCCAGCAGCCCACTGGACAGGGGGCATCTAGGTGAAGCTTTCTTT. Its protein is CASSPLDRGHLGEAFF. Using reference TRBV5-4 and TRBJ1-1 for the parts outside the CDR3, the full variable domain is ETGVTQSPTHLIKTRGQQVTLRCSSQSGHNTVSWYQQALGQGPQFIFQYYREEENGRGNFPPRFSGLQFPNYSSELNVNALELDDSALYLCASSPLDRGHLGEAFFGQGTRLTVV.

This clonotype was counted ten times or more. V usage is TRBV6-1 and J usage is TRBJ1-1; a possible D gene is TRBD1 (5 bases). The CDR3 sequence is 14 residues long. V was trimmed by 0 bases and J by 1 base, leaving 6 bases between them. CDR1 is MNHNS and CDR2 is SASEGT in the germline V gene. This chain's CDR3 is CASSEAGGNTEAFF. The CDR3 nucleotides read TGTGCCAGCAGTGAAGCGGGGGGGAACACTGAAGCTTTCTTT.

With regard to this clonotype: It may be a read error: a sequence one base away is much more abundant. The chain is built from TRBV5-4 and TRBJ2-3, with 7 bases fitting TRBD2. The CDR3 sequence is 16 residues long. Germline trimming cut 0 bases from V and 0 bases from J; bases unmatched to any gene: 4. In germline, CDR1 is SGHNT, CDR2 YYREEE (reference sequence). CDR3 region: CASSLAGRTSTDTQYF. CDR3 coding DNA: TGTGCCAGCAGCTTGGCCGGGAGGACTAGCACAGATACGCAGTATTTT.

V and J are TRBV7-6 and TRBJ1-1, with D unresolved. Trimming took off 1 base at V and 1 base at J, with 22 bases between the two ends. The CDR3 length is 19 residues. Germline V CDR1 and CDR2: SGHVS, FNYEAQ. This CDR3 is CASSLGPLLLRTSNTEAFF. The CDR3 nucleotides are TGTGCCAGCAGCTTAGGCCCCTTACTGTTACGGACTTCGAACACTGAAGCTTTCTTT. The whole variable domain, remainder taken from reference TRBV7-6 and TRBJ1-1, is GAGVSQSPRYKVTKRGQDVALRCDPISGHVSLYWYRQALGQGPEFLTYFNYEAQQDKSGLPNDRFSAERPEGSISTLTIQRTEQRDSAMYRCASSLGPLLLRTSNTEAFFGQGTRLTVV.

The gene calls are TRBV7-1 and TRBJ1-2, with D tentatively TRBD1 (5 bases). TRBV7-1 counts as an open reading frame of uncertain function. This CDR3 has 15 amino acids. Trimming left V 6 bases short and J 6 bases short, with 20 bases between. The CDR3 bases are TGTGCCAGCAGTTCCGATGACGGGGGAGCGGATGGCTACACCTTC. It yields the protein CASSSDDGGADGYTF.

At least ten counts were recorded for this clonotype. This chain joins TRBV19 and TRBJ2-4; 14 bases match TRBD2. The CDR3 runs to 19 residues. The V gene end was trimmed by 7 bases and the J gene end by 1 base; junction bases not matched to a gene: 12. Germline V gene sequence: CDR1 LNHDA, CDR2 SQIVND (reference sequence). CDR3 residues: CASTLQTSGRAEAKNIQYF. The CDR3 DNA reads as TGTGCCAGTACCCTCCAGACTAGCGGGAGGGCCGAGGCCAAAAACATTCAGTACTTC.

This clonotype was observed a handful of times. The CDR3 DNA reads as TGCAGTGCTAGCGAGGGGGATTATGGCGAGCAGTACTTC. Amino acid sequence: CSASEGDYGEQYF. V gene TRBV20-1 combines with J gene TRBJ2-7; a possible D gene is TRBD1 (6 bases). The CDR3 has 13 residues. V was pared by 3 bases and J by 6 bases, with 15 bases between. Germline CDR1 DFQATT, CDR2 SNEGSKA (reference sequence).

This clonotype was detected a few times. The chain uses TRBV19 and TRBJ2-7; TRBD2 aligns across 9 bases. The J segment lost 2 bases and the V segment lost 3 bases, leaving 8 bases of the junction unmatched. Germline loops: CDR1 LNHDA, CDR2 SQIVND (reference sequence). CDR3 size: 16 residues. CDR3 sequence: CASSMTRASGAYEQYF. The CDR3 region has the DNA TGTGCCAGTAGTATGACCCGGGCTAGCGGGGCCTACGAGCAGTACTTC. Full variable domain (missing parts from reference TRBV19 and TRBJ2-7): DGGITQSPKYLFRKEGQNVTLSCEQNLNHDAMYWYRQDPGQGLRLIYYSQIVNDFQKGDIAEGYSVSREKKESFPLTVTSAQKNPTAFYLCASSMTRASGAYEQYFGPGTRLTVT.

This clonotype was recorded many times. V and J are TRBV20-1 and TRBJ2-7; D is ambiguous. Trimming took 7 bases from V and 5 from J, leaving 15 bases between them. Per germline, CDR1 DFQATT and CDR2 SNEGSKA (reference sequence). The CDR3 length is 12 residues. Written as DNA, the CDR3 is TGCAGTGTCCCAAAGGCCCCCCACGAGCAGTACTTC. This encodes CSVPKAPHEQYF.

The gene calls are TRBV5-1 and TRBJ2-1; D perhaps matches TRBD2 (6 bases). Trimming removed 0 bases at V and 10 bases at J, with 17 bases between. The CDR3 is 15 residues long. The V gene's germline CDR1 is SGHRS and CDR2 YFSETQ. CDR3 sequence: CASSLGELGGGEQFF. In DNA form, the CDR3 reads TGCGCCAGCAGCTTGGGAGAGTTGGGAGGTGGAGAGCAGTTCTTC. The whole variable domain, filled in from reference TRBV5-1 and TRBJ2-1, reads KAGVTQTPRYLIKTRGQQVTLSCSPISGHRSVSWYQQTPGQGLQFLFEYFSETQRNKGNFPGRFSGRQFSNSRSEMNVSTLELGDSALYLCASSLGELGGGEQFFGPGTRLTVL.

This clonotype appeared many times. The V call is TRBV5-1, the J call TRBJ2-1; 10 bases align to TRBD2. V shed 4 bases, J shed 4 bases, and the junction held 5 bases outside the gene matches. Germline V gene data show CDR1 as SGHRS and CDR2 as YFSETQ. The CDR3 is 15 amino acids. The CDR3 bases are TGCGCCAGCAGCGACACTAGCGGGGTATACAATGAGCAGTTCTTC. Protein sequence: CASSDTSGVYNEQFF.

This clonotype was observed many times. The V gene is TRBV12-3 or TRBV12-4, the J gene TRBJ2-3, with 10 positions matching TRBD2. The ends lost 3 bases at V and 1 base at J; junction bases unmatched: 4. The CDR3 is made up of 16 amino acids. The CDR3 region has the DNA TGTGCCAGCAGTTTGGCTAGCGGGAGCCGCACAGATACGCAGTATTTT. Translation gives CASSLASGSRTDTQYF.

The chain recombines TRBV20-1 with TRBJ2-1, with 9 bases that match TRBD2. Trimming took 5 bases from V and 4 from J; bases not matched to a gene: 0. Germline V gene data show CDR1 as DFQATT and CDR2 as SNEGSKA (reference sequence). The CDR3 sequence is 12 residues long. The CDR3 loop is CSALAGYNEQFF. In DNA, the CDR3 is TGCAGTGCTCTAGCGGGGTACAATGAGCAGTTCTTC.

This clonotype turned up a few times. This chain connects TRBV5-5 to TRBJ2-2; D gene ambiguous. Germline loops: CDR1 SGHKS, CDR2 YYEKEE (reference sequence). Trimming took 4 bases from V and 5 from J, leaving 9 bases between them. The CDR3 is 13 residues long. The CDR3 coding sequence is TGTGCCAGCAGCACTACAGCTACCGGGGAGCTGTTTTTT. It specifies CASSTTATGELFF.

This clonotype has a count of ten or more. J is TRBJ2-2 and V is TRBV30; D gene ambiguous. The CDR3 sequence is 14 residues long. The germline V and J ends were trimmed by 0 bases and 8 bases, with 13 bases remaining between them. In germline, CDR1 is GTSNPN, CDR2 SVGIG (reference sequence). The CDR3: CAWSVNRRVGELFF. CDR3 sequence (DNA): TGTGCCTGGAGTGTAAATCGAAGGGTGGGGGAGCTGTTTTTT.

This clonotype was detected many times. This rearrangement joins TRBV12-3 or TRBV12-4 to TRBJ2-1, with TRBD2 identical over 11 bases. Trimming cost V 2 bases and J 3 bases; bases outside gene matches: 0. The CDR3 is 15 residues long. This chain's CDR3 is CASSLLAGGYNEQFF. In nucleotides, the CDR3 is TGTGCCAGCAGTTTACTAGCGGGGGGCTACAATGAGCAGTTCTTC.

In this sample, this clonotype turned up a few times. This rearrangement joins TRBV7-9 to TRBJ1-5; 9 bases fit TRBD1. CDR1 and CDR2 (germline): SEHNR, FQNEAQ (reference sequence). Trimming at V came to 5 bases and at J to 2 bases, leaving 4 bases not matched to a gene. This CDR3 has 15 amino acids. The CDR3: CASSRGQGGNQPQHF. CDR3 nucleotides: TGTGCCAGCAGCCGGGGACAGGGAGGCAATCAGCCCCAGCATTTT. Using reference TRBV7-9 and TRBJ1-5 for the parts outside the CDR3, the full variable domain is DTGVSQNPRHKITKRGQNVTFRCDPISEHNRLYWYRQTLGQGPEFLTYFQNEAQLEKSRLLSDRFSAERPKGSFSTLEIQRTEQGDSAMYLCASSRGQGGNQPQHFGDGTRLSIL.

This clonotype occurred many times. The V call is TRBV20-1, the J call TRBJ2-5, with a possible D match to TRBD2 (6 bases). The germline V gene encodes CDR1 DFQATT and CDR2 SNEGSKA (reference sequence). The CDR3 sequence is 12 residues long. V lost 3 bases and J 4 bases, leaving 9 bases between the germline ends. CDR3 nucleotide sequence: TGCAGTGCTAGTAATAGCGGAGAGACCCAGTACTTC. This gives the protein CSASNSGETQYF.

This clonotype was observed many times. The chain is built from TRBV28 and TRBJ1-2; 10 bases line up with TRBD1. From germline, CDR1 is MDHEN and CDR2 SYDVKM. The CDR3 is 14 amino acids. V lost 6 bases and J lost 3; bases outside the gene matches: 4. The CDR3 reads CASRGGQGYYGYTF. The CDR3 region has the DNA TGTGCCAGCAGGGGGGGACAGGGGTACTATGGCTACACCTTC.

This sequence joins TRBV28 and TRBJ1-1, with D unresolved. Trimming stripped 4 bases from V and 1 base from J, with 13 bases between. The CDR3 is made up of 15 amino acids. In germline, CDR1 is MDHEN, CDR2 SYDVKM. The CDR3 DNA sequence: TGTGCCAGCAGTTCGCAGGCTTATGGGAACACTGAAGCTTTCTTT. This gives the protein CASSSQAYGNTEAFF.

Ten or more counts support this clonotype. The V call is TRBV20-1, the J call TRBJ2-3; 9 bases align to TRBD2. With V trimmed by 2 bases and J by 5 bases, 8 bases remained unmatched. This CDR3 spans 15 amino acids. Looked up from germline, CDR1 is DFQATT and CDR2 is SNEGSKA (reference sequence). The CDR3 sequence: CSARTPGLAVDTQYF. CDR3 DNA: TGCAGTGCTAGAACTCCGGGACTAGCCGTAGATACGCAGTATTTT.

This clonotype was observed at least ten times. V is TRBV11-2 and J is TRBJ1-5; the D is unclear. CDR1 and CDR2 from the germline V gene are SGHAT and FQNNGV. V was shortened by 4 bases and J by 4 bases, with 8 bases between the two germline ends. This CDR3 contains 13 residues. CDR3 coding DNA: TGTGCCAGCAGCTCCTATCCGAATCAGCCCCAGCATTTT. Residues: CASSSYPNQPQHF.

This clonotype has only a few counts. The CDR3 coding sequence is TGTGCCAGCAACCTAGGTCAACAAGAGACCCAGTACTTC. Its protein is CASNLGQQETQYF. The chain carries TRBV12-3 or TRBV12-4 and TRBJ2-5; D remains ambiguous. V lost 7 bases and J lost 2, with 11 bases in between. CDR3 size: 13 residues.

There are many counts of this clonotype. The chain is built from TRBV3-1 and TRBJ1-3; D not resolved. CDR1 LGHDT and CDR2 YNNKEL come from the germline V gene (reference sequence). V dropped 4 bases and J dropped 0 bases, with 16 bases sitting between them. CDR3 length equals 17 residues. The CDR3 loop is CASSPYQVGSSGNTIYF. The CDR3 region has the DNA TGTGCCAGCAGCCCCTACCAGGTGGGCTCCTCTGGAAACACCATATATTTT.

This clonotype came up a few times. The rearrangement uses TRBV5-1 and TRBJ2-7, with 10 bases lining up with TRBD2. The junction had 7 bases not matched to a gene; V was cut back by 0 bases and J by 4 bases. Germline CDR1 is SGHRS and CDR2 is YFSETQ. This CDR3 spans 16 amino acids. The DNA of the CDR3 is TGCGCCAGCAGCTTGGTCCTAGCGGGAGCCCCTTACGAGCAGTACTTC. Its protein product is CASSLVLAGAPYEQYF.